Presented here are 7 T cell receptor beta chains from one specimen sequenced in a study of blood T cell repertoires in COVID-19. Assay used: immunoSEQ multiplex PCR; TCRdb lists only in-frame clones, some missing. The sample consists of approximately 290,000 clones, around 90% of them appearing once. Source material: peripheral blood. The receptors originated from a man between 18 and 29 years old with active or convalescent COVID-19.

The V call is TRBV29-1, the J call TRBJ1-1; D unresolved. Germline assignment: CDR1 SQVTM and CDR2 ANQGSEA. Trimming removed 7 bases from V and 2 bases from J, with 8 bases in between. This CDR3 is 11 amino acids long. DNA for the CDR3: TGCAGCGGTGTCCTTAACACTGAAGCTTTCTTT. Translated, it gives CSGVLNTEAFF. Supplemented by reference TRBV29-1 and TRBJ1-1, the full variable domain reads SAVISQKPSRDICQRGTSLTIQCQVDSQVTMMFWYRQQPGQSLTLIATANQGSEATYESGFVIDKFPISRPNLTFSTLTVSNMSPEDSSIYLCSGVLNTEAFFGQGTRLTVV.

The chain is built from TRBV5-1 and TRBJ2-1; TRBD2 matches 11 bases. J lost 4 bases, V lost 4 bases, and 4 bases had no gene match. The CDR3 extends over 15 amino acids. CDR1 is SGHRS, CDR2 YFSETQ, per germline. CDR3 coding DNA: TGCGCCAGCAGCCCGGGACTAGCGGATTACAATGAGCAGTTCTTC. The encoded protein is CASSPGLADYNEQFF.

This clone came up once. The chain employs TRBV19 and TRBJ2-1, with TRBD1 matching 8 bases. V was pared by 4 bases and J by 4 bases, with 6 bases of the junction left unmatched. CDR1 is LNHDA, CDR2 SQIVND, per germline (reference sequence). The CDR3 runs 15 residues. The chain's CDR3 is CASSTTGATYNEQFF. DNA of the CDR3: TGTGCCAGTAGTACGACAGGGGCTACATACAATGAGCAGTTCTTC.

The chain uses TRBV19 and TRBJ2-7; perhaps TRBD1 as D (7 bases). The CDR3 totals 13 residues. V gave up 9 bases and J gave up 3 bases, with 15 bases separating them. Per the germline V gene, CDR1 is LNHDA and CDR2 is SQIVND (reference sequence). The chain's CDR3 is CASAIQGGYEQYF. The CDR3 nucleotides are TGTGCCAGCGCGATTCAGGGGGGCTACGAGCAGTACTTC.

CDR3 sequence (DNA): TGCGCCAGCAGCCAAGATAACAGGGAAAACATTCAGTACTTC. This translates into CASSQDNRENIQYF. The chain employs TRBV4-1 and TRBJ2-4, with a possible D match to TRBD1 (6 bases). V lost 0 bases to trimming and J lost 5 bases, with 8 bases between them. CDR1 is MGHRA and CDR2 is YSYEKL in the germline V gene. CDR3 length equals 14 residues.

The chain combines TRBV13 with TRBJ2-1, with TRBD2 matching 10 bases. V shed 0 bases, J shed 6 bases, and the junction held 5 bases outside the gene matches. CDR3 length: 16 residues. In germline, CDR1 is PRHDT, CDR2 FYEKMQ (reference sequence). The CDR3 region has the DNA TGTGCCAGCAGCTTAGGCCAAGCGGGAGGGGGCAATGAGCAGTTCTTC. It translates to CASSLGQAGGGNEQFF.

CDR3 in amino acids: CASSLTSGGGNEQFF. CDR3 sequence (DNA): TGTGCCAGCAGCCTGACTAGCGGGGGGGGGAATGAGCAGTTCTTC. The chain joins TRBV27 to TRBJ2-1; TRBD2 aligns across 14 bases. V was pared by 6 bases and J by 7 bases, with 5 bases of the junction left unmatched. Per germline, CDR1 MNHEY and CDR2 SMNVEV (reference sequence). CDR3 length: 15 amino acids.